This T cell receptor beta chain derives from a study of post-analysis software for immune sequencing data. Study-wide context: Relapsing-remitting, secondary progressive and progressive-relapsing multiple sclerosis courses were included.

Points from the study as a whole: Patients carried 4 or 5 TRBV segments more frequently than controls did, and TRBV5-6, TRBV5-1 and TRBV20-1 were among them. F measure clustering grouped samples strongly by preparation batch. People with multiple sclerosis had a significantly lower normalized Chao1 diversity than controls did.

With regard to this clonotype: Its specificity is unknown. At one end, the junction sequence differs from germline, possibly due to a read error.

The CDR3 runs to 18 residues. Germline CDR1 reads LGHDT; CDR2 reads YNNKEL (reference sequence). Unique molecular identifiers tagged the TCR beta cDNA libraries. TCRdb called the PCR reads again in MiXCR, with one record for every CDR3 protein. The table records hundreds of thousands of distinct CDR3 sequences, about 60% of them present only once. This clonotype originated in a girl aged 2-9 years with multiple sclerosis. Sequences were obtained from blood. The chain employs TRBV3-1 and TRBJ2-7; 7 bases are shared with TRBD2. This CDR3 reads CASSQASRELAVQETQDF. CDR3 sequence (DNA): TGTGCCAGCAGCCAAGCCTCCCGGGAGCTAGCGGTTCAAGAGACCCAGGACTTC.